Listed here are 2 T cell receptor beta chains from one sample, sequenced in a study of identical twins. TCRdb used MiXCR to reprocess the 5' RACE reads, holding one entry per CDR3 protein. Of about 570,000 distinct CDR3 sequences in the sample, 9.6% are singletons; the top ten hold approximately 3.2%. The sample was also reused in another study, on yellow fever vaccine responses in identical twins.

The sequenced sample consisted of PBMCs. The receptors derive from a woman younger than 30 in good health.

Of note for this clonotype: The junction differs from germline at one of its ends, possibly a read error. The chain employs TRBV20-1 and TRBJ2-6, with D possibly TRBD2 on 6 matching bases. The CDR3 has 16 residues. Germline V lookup: CDR1 DFQATT, CDR2 SNEGSKA (reference sequence). The CDR3 DNA sequence: TGCAGTGCTAATTCTGGGAGGAGCTCTGGGGCCAACGTCCTGATTTTC. This encodes CSANSGRSSGANVLIF.

V and J are TRBV6-5 and TRBJ2-6; 9 bases fit TRBD2. There are 19 residues in the CDR3. The germline V gene has CDR1 MNHEY and CDR2 SVGAGI. Losses at the gene ends were 0 bases for V and 4 bases for J; bases not matched to a gene: 10. In DNA form, the CDR3 reads TGTGCCAGCAGTTACTCGGGTAGCGGGGGTTTGGGAGGGGCCAACGTCCTGACTTTC. This translates into CASSYSGSGGLGGANVLTF.